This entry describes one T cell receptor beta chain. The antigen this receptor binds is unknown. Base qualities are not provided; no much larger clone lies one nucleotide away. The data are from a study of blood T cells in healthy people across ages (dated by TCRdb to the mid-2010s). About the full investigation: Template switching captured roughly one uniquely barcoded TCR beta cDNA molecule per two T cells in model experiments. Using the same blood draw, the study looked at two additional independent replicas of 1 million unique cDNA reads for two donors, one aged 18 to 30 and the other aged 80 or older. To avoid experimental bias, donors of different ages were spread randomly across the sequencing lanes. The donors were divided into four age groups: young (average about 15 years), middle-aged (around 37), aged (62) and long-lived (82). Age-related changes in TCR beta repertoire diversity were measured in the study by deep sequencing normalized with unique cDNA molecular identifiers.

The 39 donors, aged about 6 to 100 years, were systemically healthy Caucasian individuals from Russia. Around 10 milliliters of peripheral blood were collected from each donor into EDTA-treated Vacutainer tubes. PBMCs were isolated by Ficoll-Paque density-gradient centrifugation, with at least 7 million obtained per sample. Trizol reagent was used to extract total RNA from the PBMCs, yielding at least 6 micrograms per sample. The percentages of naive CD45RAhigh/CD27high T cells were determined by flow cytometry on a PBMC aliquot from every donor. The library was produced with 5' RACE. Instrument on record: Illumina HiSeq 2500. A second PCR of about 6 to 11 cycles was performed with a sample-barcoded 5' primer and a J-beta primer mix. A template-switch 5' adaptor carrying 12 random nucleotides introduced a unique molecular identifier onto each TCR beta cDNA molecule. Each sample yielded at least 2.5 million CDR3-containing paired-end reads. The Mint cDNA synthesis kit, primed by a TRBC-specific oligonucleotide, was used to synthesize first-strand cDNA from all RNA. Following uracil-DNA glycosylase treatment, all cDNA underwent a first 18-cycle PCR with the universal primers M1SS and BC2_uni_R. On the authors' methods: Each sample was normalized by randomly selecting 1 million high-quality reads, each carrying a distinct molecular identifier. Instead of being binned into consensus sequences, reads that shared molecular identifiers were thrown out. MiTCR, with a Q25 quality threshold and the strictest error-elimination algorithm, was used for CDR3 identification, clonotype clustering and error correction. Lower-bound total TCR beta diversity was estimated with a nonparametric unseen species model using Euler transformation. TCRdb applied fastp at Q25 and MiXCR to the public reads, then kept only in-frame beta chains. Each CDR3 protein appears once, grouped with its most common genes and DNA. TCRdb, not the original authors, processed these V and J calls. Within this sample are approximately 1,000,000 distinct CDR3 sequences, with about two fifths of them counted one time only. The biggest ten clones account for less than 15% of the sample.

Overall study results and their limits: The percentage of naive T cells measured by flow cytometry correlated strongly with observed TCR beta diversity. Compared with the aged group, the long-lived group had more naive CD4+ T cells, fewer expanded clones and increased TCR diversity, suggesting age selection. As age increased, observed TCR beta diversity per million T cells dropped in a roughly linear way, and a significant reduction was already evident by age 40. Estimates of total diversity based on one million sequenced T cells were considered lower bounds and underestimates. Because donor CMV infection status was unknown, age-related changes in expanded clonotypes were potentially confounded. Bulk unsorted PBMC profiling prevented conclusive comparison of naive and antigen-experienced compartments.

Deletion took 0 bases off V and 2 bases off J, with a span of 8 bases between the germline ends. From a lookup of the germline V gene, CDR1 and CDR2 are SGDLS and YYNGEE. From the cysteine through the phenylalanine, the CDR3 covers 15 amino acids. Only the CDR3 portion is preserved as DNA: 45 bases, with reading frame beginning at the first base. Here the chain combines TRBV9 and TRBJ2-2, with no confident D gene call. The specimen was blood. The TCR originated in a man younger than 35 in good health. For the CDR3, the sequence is CASSVDLLNTGELFF. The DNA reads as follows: TGTGCCAGCAGCGTAGACCTCCTTAACACCGGGGAGCTGTTTTTT.